This T cell receptor (beta chain) was sequenced for a study of cytomegalovirus exposure and HLA in healthy donors. The V end was cut by 4 bases, the J end by 7 bases, with 7 bases between. There are 10 residues in the CDR3. Germline CDR1 reads SQVTM; CDR2 reads ANQGSEA. On this clone: The antigen remains undetermined.

Overall study findings and caveats: Within an earlier analysis, most TCR beta V segments proved productive either about 90% or about 30% of the time. TCR beta chains numbering more than 150 were designated cytomegalovirus-associated. A later analysis linked a missense variant in DCLRE1C to the trimming of TCR beta V and J genes.

60 Vbeta and 13 Jbeta primers were used in PCR. The table came from immunoSEQ multiplex PCR; TCRdb's copy has only in-frame clones and leaves some out. The sample records approximately 170,000 clones, 85% being singletons. Input material: PBMCs. The gene calls are TRBV29-1 and TRBJ1-2; D ambiguous. This sequence originates from a boy younger than 10 in good health and CMV-seronegative. CDR3 sequence reads: CSVVGSGYTF. The CDR3 nucleotides are TGCAGCGTTGTTGGGAGTGGCTACACCTTC.